These 11 T cell receptor beta chains were all obtained from the same sample, sequenced in a study of OX40 agonist ivuxolimab in advanced cancers. Library preparation used the immunoSEQ multiplex PCR assay. TCRdb took this table from immuneACCESS and kept in-frame rearrangements with V and J called. Such tables lack part of the clones; where checked against another copy, unresolved V genes explain under half of the gap, and the rest is unexplained. This sample holds some 25,000 clones; around 76% were observed only once. Roughly 15% of the sample is taken by the ten largest. Sequenced here: CD4+ or CD8+ T cells sorted from blood, sampled in a trial of the OX40 agonist ivuxolimab. The receptors were sampled from an adult with an advanced solid tumor such as melanoma, head and neck, liver or kidney cancer.

This sequence joins TRBV4-2 and TRBJ2-1, with D perhaps TRBD1 (6 bases). CDR1 is LGHNA, CDR2 YNFKEQ, per germline. The CDR3 covers 15 residues. The germline V and J ends were trimmed by 6 bases and 3 bases, with 15 bases remaining between them. This CDR3 is CASRPEGVFYNEQFF. The CDR3 nucleotides read TGTGCCAGCAGGCCAGAGGGGGTCTTCTACAATGAGCAGTTCTTC.

This chain connects TRBV15 to TRBJ2-1; tentative D call: TRBD2 (7 bases). Germline CDR1 reads LNHNV; CDR2 reads YYDKDF (reference sequence). The CDR3 covers 15 residues. The V gene lost 5 bases and the J gene lost 3 bases, with 14 bases spanning the gap. The CDR3 region is CATSPSGGHYNEQFF. CDR3 in DNA: TGTGCCACCAGCCCTTCCGGGGGGCACTACAATGAGCAGTTCTTC.

The chain uses TRBV4-1 and TRBJ2-2; weak D call: TRBD2 (5 bases). V lost 2 bases to trimming and J lost 7 bases, with 11 bases between them. CDR3 length: 14 amino acids. The germline CDR1 and CDR2 sequences are MGHRA and YSYEKL. CDR3 amino acids: CASSQNAGGGELFF. The CDR3 DNA follows: TGCGCCAGCAGCCAAAACGCCGGAGGCGGGGAGCTGTTTTTT.

This clone has more than one count but fewer than ten. V gene TRBV5-4 combines with J gene TRBJ1-1; tentative D call: TRBD1 (6 bases). The germline gives CDR1 SGHNT, CDR2 YYREEE (reference sequence). V was clipped by 0 bases and J by 0 bases, with 12 bases between them. CDR3 length: 16 amino acids. The CDR3 spells CASSLGDTALNTEAFF. Here the CDR3 DNA reads TGTGCCAGCAGCTTGGGGGACACCGCCCTGAACACTGAAGCTTTCTTT.

This chain uses TRBV18 with TRBJ2-1; TRBD1 matches 9 bases. CDR3 length equals 15 residues. CDR1 KGHSH and CDR2 LQKENI come from the germline V gene. V gave up 3 bases and J gave up 10 bases; unmatched junction bases: 10. The CDR3 here is CASSPKQGAPLEQFF. The CDR3 DNA sequence: TGTGCCAGCTCACCGAAACAGGGGGCGCCCCTGGAGCAGTTCTTC.

This chain connects TRBV11-2 to TRBJ2-3; no firm D call. Germline loops: CDR1 SGHAT, CDR2 FQNNGV. The V end was cut by 1 base, the J end by 6 bases, with 14 bases between. There are 15 residues in the CDR3. CDR3 loop: CASSLVGGRGDTQYF. Here the CDR3 DNA reads TGTGCCAGCAGCTTAGTCGGCGGCCGTGGGGATACGCAGTATTTT.

This sequence joins TRBV9 and TRBJ2-5; D gene unclear. CDR3 size: 14 residues. The germline gives CDR1 SGDLS, CDR2 YYNGEE. The V gene lost 3 bases and the J gene lost 3 bases, with 12 bases spanning the gap. The CDR3 bases are TGTGCCAGCAGCGCGGCCAACAAGGAAGAGACCCAGTACTTC. Protein sequence: CASSAANKEETQYF.

The chain links TRBV9 to TRBJ1-2; D is unresolved. The germline CDR1 and CDR2 sequences are SGDLS and YYNGEE. This CDR3 is 15 amino acids long. The ends were cut back, 5 bases at V and 4 bases at J, with 18 bases in the middle. The CDR3: CASSLTRGKGYGYTF. Written as DNA, the CDR3 is TGTGCCAGCAGTCTCACCCGGGGAAAAGGCTATGGCTACACCTTC.

The rearrangement links TRBV13 to TRBJ1-1, with 8 bases lining up with TRBD1. The CDR3 runs to 14 residues. Looked up from germline, CDR1 is PRHDT and CDR2 is FYEKMQ (reference sequence). V trimming: 5 bases; J trimming: 5 bases; junction bases outside the gene matches: 7. The CDR3 sequence is CASSSTGGGTEAFF. The CDR3 bases are TGTGCCAGCAGCAGCACAGGGGGTGGGACTGAAGCTTTCTTT.

The chain links TRBV11-3 to TRBJ2-7; D is possibly TRBD1 (6 bases). The CDR3 is made up of 15 amino acids. Trimming took off 1 base at V and 2 bases at J, with 12 bases between the two ends. The germline V gene has CDR1 SGHNT and CDR2 YENEEA. In nucleotides, the CDR3 is TGTGCCAGCAGCTTAGCCCCGCCAGGGGCCTACGAGCAGTACTTC. This gives the protein CASSLAPPGAYEQYF. The complete variable domain, with remaining parts taken from reference TRBV11-3 and TRBJ2-7, reads EAGVVQSPRYKIIEKKQPVAFWCNPISGHNTLYWYLQNLGQGPELLIRYENEEAVDDSQLPKDRFSAERLKGVDSTLKIQPAELGDSAVYLCASSLAPPGAYEQYFGPGTRLTVT.

This clone is medium-sized by share. The J gene is TRBJ2-7, the V gene TRBV6-1, with 7 bases that match TRBD1. Trimming removed 3 bases from V and 3 bases from J; junction bases left unmatched: 5. The CDR3 is 14 amino acids. Germline CDR1 MNHNS, CDR2 SASEGT. The CDR3 spells CASSDRDSFYEQYF. The CDR3, as DNA: TGTGCCAGCAGTGACCGGGACAGTTTCTACGAGCAGTACTTC.